This passage covers 15 T cell receptor beta chains from one sample sequenced in a study of shared clonotypes between healthy human individuals. Repertoires were generated with immunoSEQ multiplex PCR, while TCRdb's copy carries only in-frame clones and drops some. This table holds 450,000 to 600,000 clones, 65% to 80% found once. The sequenced material came from PBMCs. Receptors originate from a woman in her thirties or forties in good health. Some clones in this sample may be carry-over from other donors' samples.

The J gene is TRBJ2-7, the V gene TRBV27, with a possible D match to TRBD2 (6 bases). This CDR3 contains 14 residues. Trimming pared 8 bases from V and 2 bases from J, leaving 16 bases between. Per the germline V gene, CDR1 is MNHEY and CDR2 is SMNVEV (reference sequence). The CDR3 bases are TGTGCCAGCGACCCCCGGGAGTGTCCCTACGAGCAGTACTTC. This codes for CASDPRECPYEQYF.

This clone showed up just once. The rearrangement joins TRBV7-2 to TRBJ2-4, with D possibly being TRBD2 (5 bases). The CDR3 has 14 amino acids. V was trimmed by 5 bases and J by 8 bases, leaving 16 bases between them. CDR1 is SGHTA and CDR2 is FQGNSA in the germline V gene. In nucleotides, the CDR3 is TGTGCCAGCAGCGTATCAACTAGTCCGGACATTCAGTACTTC. Amino acids: CASSVSTSPDIQYF.

This sequence joins TRBV27 and TRBJ2-1; D not certain. The CDR3 loop spans 14 amino acids. Germline V lookup: CDR1 MNHEY, CDR2 SMNVEV (reference sequence). With 0 bases removed from V and 9 bases from J, the gap between germline ends came to 12 bases. CDR3 bases: TGTGCCAGCAGTTTATCTCAGGCGGTCGGTGAGCAGTTCTTC. Translation gives CASSLSQAVGEQFF.

The chain links TRBV9 to TRBJ2-3; tentatively, D is TRBD1 (6 bases). This CDR3 is built from 16 residues. Trimming pared 0 bases from V and 4 bases from J, leaving 15 bases between. Germline CDR1 SGDLS, CDR2 YYNGEE. The CDR3 sequence: CASSVEIGRGSDTQYF. CDR3 in DNA: TGTGCCAGCAGCGTAGAGATCGGCAGGGGTTCAGATACGCAGTATTTT. The complete variable domain, with remaining parts taken from reference TRBV9 and TRBJ2-3, reads DSGVTQTPKHLITATGQRVTLRCSPRSGDLSVYWYQQSLDQGLQFLIQYYNGEERAKGNILERFSAQQFPDLHSELNLSSLELGDSALYFCASSVEIGRGSDTQYFGPGTRLTVL.

This chain connects TRBV6-5 to TRBJ1-1; D ambiguous. Per germline, CDR1 MNHEY and CDR2 SVGAGI. This CDR3 comprises 12 residues. Trimming cost V 5 bases and J 2 bases, with 6 bases left between them. In DNA form, the CDR3 reads TGTGCCAGCAGTCGAAGAAACACTGAAGCTTTCTTT. Its translation is CASSRRNTEAFF.

The V and J genes are TRBV27 and TRBJ1-1, with 7 bases identical to TRBD1. CDR1 and CDR2 (germline): MNHEY, SMNVEV (reference sequence). This CDR3 is built from 13 residues. J was trimmed by 3 bases and V by 2 bases; bases with no gene match: 0. The CDR3 DNA reads as TGTGCCAGCAGTTTAGGGACAGACACTGAAGCTTTCTTT. This gives the protein CASSLGTDTEAFF.

This chain links TRBV5-1 with TRBJ1-1, with a tentative D call TRBD1 (5 bases). The V gene's germline CDR1 is SGHRS and CDR2 YFSETQ. This CDR3 contains 16 residues. The V gene lost 0 bases and the J gene lost 4 bases, with 16 bases spanning the gap. The CDR3 loop reads CASSLDPGRVSTEAFF. Written as DNA, the CDR3 is TGCGCCAGCAGCTTGGACCCTGGCAGGGTGAGCACTGAAGCTTTCTTT.

The chain employs TRBV5-1 and TRBJ1-2, with 8 bases fitting TRBD1. Germline-derived CDR1 and CDR2 are SGHRS and YFSETQ. The CDR3 is 12 residues long. V shed 3 bases, J shed 7 bases, and the junction held 2 bases outside the gene matches. CDR3 nucleotides: TGCGCCAGCAGCTCAGACAGGGGTGGCTACACCTTC. Protein: CASSSDRGGYTF.

The CDR3 sequence is CASSLPGLATEAFF. The CDR3 bases are TGTGCCAGCAGCTTACCAGGGTTGGCCACTGAAGCTTTCTTT. The chain has TRBV7-9 and TRBJ1-1; D possibly corresponds to TRBD1 (5 bases). The CDR3 has 14 residues. Deletions cut 2 bases from V and 4 bases from J, with 11 bases between. Germline V gene lookup returns CDR1 SEHNR and CDR2 FQNEAQ (reference sequence). The full variable domain, in which reference TRBV7-9 and TRBJ1-1 provide the parts outside the CDR3, is DTGVSQNPRHKITKRGQNVTFRCDPISEHNRLYWYRQTLGQGPEFLTYFQNEAQLEKSRLLSDRFSAERPKGSFSTLEIQRTEQGDSAMYLCASSLPGLATEAFFGQGTRLTVV.

The J gene is TRBJ2-3, the V gene TRBV9; D uncertain. This CDR3 spans 14 amino acids. V was cut by 4 bases and J by 0 bases, with 9 bases left in between. Germline values: CDR1 SGDLS, CDR2 YYNGEE. CDR3 sequence (DNA): TGTGCCAGCAGCCGGACGCTGAGCACAGATACGCAGTATTTT. Translated, it gives CASSRTLSTDTQYF.

J is TRBJ2-7 and V is TRBV19; D gene uncertain. The V end was cut by 3 bases, the J end by 3 bases, with 9 bases between. CDR1 and CDR2 from the germline V gene are LNHDA and SQIVND (reference sequence). The CDR3 totals 13 residues. CDR3: CASSMTVNYEQYF. CDR3 nucleotide sequence: TGTGCCAGTAGTATGACGGTGAACTACGAGCAGTACTTC.

This clone was found many times. Other nucleotide sequences in the sample specify the same CDR3. This chain joins TRBV29-1 and TRBJ2-2; D is unresolved. The V end lost 3 bases, the J end lost 1 base, and 6 bases lay between the germline ends. The CDR3 has 13 residues. Germline CDR1 and CDR2: SQVTM and ANQGSEA. CDR3 in DNA: TGCAGCGTTGACGGGCGGAACACCGGGGAGCTGTTTTTT. Protein sequence: CSVDGRNTGELFF.

This sequence joins TRBV28 and TRBJ1-4; TRBD1 is a possible D gene (5 bases). Trimming cost V 4 bases and J 5 bases, with 14 bases left between them. This CDR3 has 15 residues. Per the germline V gene, CDR1 is MDHEN and CDR2 is SYDVKM. Here the CDR3 DNA reads TGTGCCAGCAGTTCCTCAGGGTTGGGAAATGAAAAACTGTTTTTT. It encodes CASSSSGLGNEKLFF.

The J gene is TRBJ2-7, the V gene TRBV19; tentatively, D is TRBD2 (6 bases). The CDR3 has 13 residues. V lost 8 bases and J 0 bases, leaving 11 bases between the germline ends. Germline V gene lookup returns CDR1 LNHDA and CDR2 SQIVND (reference sequence). This CDR3 is CASASDYSYEQYF. CDR3 DNA: TGTGCCAGTGCTAGCGACTACTCCTACGAGCAGTACTTC.

This chain uses TRBV4-3 with TRBJ2-7; the D gene is possibly TRBD2 (5 bases). This CDR3 contains 18 residues. Germline V gives CDR1 LGHNA, CDR2 YSLEER. The V end was cut by 1 base, the J end by 2 bases, with 21 bases between. CDR3 DNA sequence: TGCGCCAGCAGCCAAGGTTGGGAACCGGGGTCAAGGGCCTACGAGCAGTACTTC. Translating it yields CASSQGWEPGSRAYEQYF.